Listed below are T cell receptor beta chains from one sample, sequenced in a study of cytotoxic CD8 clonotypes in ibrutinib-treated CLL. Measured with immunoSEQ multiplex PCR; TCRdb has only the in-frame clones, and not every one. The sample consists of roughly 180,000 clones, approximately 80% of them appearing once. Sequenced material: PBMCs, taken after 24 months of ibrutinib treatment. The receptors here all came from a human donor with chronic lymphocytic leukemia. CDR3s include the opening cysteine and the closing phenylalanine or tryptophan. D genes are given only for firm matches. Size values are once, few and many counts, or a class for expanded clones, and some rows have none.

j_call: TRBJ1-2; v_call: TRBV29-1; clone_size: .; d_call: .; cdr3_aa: CSVENMRNYGYTF; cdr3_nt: TGCAGCGTCGAGAACATGAGGAACTATGGCTACACCTTC
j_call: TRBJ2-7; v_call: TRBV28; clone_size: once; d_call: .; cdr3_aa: CASIPRGGGAYEQYF; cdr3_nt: TGTGCCAGCATTCCCCGAGGGGGAGGGGCCTACGAGCAGTACTTC
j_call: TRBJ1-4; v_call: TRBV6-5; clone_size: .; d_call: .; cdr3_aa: CASRQRGAGDEKLFF; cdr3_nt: TGTGCCAGCAGACAAAGAGGGGCGGGCGATGAAAAACTGTTTTTT
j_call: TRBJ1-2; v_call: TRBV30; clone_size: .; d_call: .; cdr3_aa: CAWNPLLKGGYTF; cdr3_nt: TGTGCCTGGAACCCCCTACTGAAGGGTGGCTACACCTTC
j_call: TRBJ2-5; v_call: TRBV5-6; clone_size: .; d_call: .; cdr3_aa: CASSLRLTAKETQYF; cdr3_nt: TGTGCCAGCAGCTTAAGGTTGACAGCCAAAGAGACCCAGTACTTC
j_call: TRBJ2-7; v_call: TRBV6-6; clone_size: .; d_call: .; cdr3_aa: CASGETASYEQYF; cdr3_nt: TGTGCCAGCGGAGAGACAGCCTCATACGAGCAGTACTTC
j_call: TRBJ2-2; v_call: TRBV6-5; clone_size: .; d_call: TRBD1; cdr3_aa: CASSYSNRGAGELFF; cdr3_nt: TGTGCCAGCAGTTACTCTAACAGGGGGGCCGGGGAGCTGTTTTTT
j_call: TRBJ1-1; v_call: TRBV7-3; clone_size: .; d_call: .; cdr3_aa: CASSLEAYTEAFF; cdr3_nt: TGTGCCAGCAGCCTGGAAGCTTACACTGAAGCTTTCTTT
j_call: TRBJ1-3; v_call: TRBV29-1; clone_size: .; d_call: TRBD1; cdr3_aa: CSVSDRVRHTIYF; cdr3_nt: TGCAGCGTCTCCGACAGGGTCAGGCACACCATATATTTT
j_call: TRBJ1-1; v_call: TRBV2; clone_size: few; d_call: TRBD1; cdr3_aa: CASSTYRGNTEAFF; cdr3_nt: TGTGCCAGCAGTACGTACAGGGGAAACACTGAAGCTTTCTTT
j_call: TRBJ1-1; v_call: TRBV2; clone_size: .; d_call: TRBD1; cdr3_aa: CASTGQGGFEAFF; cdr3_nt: TGTGCCAGCACGGGTCAGGGGGGCTTTGAAGCTTTCTTT
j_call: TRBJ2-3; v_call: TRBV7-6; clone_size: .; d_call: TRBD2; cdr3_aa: CASSLGLAGPTDTQYF; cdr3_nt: TGTGCCAGCAGCTTAGGACTAGCGGGACCCACAGATACGCAGTATTTT
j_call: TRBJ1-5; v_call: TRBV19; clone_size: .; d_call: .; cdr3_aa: CASSPAVRTLQPQHF; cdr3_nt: TGTGCCAGTAGTCCAGCAGTCCGAACCCTACAGCCCCAGCATTTT
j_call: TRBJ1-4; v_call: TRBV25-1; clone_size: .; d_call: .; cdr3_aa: CASSPMKELFF; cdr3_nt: TGTGCCAGCAGCCCAATGAAGGAACTGTTTTTT
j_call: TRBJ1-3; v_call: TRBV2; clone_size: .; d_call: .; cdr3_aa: CASSGARAVSGNTIYF; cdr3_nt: TGTGCCAGCAGTGGTGCCAGGGCCGTCTCTGGAAACACCATATATTTT
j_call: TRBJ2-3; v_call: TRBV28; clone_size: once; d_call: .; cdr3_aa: CASSFRAYTDTQYF; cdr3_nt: TGTGCCAGCAGTTTCCGGGCCTACACAGATACGCAGTATTTT
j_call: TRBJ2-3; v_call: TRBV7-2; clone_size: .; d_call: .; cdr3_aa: CASSPWLADTQYF; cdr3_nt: TGTGCCAGCAGCCCCTGGCTAGCGGATACGCAGTATTTT
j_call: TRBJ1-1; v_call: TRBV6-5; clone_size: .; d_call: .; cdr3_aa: CASTGGRTNTEAFF; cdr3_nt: TGTGCCAGCACCGGGGGACGGACCAACACTGAAGCTTTCTTT
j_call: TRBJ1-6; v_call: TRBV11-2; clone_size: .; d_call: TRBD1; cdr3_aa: CASSPDRGSSPLHF; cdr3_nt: TGTGCCAGCAGCCCGGACAGGGGAAGTTCACCCCTCCACTTT
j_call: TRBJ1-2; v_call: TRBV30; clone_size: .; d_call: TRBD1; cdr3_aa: CAWGGQNYGYTF; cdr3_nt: TGTGCCTGGGGGGGACAGAACTATGGCTACACCTTC
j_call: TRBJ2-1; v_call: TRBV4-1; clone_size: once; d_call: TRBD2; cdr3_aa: CASSYVRGGSYNEQFF; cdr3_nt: TGCGCCAGCAGCTACGTCCGGGGGGGCTCCTACAATGAGCAGTTCTTC
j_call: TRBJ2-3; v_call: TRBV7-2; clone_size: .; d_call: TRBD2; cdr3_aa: CASSFSTSGPNTQYF; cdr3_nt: TGTGCCAGCAGCTTCTCCACTAGCGGGCCCAATACGCAGTATTTT
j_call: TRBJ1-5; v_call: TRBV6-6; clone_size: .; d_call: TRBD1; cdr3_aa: CASSPGQDNQPQHF; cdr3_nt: TGTGCCAGCAGCCCGGGACAGGACAATCAGCCCCAGCATTTT
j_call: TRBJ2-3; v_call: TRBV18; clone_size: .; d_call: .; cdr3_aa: CASSPVGHAGDTQYF; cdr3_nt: TGTGCCAGCTCACCAGTGGGACACGCTGGGGATACGCAGTATTTT
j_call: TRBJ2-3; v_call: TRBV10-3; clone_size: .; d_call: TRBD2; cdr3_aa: CAIMGELAGATDTQYF; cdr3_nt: TGTGCCATCATGGGCGAACTAGCGGGGGCCACAGATACGCAGTATTTT
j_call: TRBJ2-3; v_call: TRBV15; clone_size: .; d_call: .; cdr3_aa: CATSARGTGLLNTQYF; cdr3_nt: TGTGCCACCAGCGCCCGAGGGACTGGATTATTAAATACGCAGTATTTT
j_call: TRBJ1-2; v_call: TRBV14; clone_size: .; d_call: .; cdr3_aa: CASSVAGGHIYGYTF; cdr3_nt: TGTGCCAGCAGCGTAGCTGGGGGGCATATCTATGGCTACACCTTC
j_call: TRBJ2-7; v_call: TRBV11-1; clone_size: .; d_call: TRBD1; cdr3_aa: CASSPRDSEYEQYF; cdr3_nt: TGTGCCAGCAGCCCAAGGGACAGCGAATACGAGCAGTACTTC
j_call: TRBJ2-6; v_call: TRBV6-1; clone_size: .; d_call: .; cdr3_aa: CASSDFRRSGANVLTF; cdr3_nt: TGTGCCAGCAGTGACTTCCGGAGATCTGGGGCCAACGTCCTGACTTTC
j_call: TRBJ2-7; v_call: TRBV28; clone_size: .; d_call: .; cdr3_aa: CASSLKRVSSYEQYF; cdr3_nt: TGTGCCAGCAGCCTTAAGCGGGTTAGCTCCTACGAGCAGTACTTC
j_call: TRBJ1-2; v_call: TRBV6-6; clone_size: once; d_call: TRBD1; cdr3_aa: CASSYSTGTGYGYTF; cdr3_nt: TGTGCCAGCAGTTACTCTACCGGGACAGGGTACGGCTACACCTTC
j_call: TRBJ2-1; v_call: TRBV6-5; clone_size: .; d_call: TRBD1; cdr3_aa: CASSPDRGHYNEQFF; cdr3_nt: TGTGCCAGCAGCCCAGACAGGGGGCACTACAATGAGCAGTTCTTC
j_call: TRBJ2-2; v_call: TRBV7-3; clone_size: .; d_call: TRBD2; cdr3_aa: CASSLTVSGANTGELFF; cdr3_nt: TGTGCCAGCAGCTTAACGGTCAGCGGGGCGAACACCGGGGAGCTGTTTTTT
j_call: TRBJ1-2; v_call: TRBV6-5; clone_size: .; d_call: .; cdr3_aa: CASSYHNANYGYTF; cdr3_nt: TGTGCCAGCAGTTACCATAATGCTAACTATGGCTACACCTTC
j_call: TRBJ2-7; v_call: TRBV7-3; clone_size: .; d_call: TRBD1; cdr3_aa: CASSFQRQGRGEQYF; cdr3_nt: TGTGCCAGCAGCTTTCAGAGACAGGGTAGAGGAGAGCAGTACTTC
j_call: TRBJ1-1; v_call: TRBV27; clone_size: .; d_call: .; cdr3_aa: CASSPGPGPPVRNTEAFF; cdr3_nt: TGTGCCAGCTCCCCTGGGCCGGGACCCCCAGTCAGGAACACTGAAGCTTTCTTT
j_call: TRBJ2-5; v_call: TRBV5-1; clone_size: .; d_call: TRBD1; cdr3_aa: CASSTGGTGGQETQYF; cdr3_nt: TGCGCCAGCAGCACAGGAGGGACAGGGGGCCAAGAGACCCAGTACTTC
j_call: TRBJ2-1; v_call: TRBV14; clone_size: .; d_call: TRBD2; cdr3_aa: CASSGLGFGRNEQFF; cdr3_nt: TGTGCCAGCAGCGGACTAGGTTTTGGGCGTAATGAGCAGTTCTTC
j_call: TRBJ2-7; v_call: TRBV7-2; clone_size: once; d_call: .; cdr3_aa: CASSQGRYEQYF; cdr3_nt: TGTGCCAGCAGCCAAGGCCGCTACGAGCAGTACTTC
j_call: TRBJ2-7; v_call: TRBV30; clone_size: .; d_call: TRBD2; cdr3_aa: CAWSKSGTYYEQYF; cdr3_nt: TGTGCCTGGAGTAAGAGCGGGACCTACTACGAGCAGTACTTC
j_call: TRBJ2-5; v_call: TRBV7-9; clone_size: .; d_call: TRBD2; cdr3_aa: CASSPGPAGGTQNQETQYF; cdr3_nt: TGTGCCAGCAGCCCGGGCCCCGCGGGGGGGACACAAAACCAAGAGACCCAGTACTTC
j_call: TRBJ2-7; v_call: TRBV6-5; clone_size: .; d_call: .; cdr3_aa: CASSRRDWSYEQYF; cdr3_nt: TGTGCCAGCAGTCGCCGGGACTGGTCCTACGAGCAGTACTTC